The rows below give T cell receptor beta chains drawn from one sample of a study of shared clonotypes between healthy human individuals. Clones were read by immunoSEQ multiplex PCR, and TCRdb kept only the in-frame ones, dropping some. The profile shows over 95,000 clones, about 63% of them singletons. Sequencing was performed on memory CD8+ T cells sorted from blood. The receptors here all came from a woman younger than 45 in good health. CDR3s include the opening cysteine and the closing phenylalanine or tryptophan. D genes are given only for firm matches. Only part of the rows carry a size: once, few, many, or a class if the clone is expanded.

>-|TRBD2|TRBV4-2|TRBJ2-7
TGTGCCAGCAGCTTGCGGACTAGGTCTACCTACGAGCAGTACTTC
CASSLRTRSTYEQYF
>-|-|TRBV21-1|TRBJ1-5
TGTGCCAGCAACATGGCTGCATCCCTGGATAGCAATCAGCCCCAGCATTTT
CASNMAASLDSNQPQHF
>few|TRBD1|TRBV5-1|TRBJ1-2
TGCGCCAGCAGCTATGGAGAGGACAGGGTGGGCCTTGGAGGCTACACCTTC
CASSYGEDRVGLGGYTF
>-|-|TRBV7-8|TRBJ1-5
TGTGCCAGCAGCTCCCCCTTGGGGTACGGTCAGCCCCAGCATTTT
CASSSPLGYGQPQHF
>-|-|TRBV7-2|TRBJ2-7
TGTGCCAGCAGGAAGGGGCCAACCTACGAGCAGTACTTC
CASRKGPTYEQYF
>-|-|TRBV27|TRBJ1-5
TGTGCCAGCAGTCCGGGGGCAGACAATCAGCCCCAGCATTTT
CASSPGADNQPQHF
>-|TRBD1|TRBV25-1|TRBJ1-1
TGTGCCAGCAGTGACGGGACAGAGAACACTGAAGCTTTCTTT
CASSDGTENTEAFF
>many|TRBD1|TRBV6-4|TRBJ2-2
TGTGCCAGCCAAAATCACGGGACAGGGGGCGACACCGGGGAGCTGTTTTTT
CASQNHGTGGDTGELFF
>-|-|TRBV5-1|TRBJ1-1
TGCGCCAGCAGCTATTCGACAGGGAACACTGAAGCTTTCTTT
CASSYSTGNTEAFF
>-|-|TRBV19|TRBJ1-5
TGTGCCAGTAATGGGCAGAGCAATCAGCCCCAGCATTTT
CASNGQSNQPQHF
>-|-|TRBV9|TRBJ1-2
TGTGCCAGCAGCACCAACCAATATGGCTACACCTTC
CASSTNQYGYTF
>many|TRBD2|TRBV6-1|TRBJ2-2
TGTGCCAGCAGTTCCACTAGCGGGAGCGGCGGGGAGCTGTTTTTT
CASSSTSGSGGELFF
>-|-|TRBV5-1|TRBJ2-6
TGCGCCAGCAGCTTTGTTCTGGTCAGGGGAAACGTCCTGACTTTC
CASSFVLVRGNVLTF
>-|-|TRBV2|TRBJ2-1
TGTGCCAGCAGTCCAGGGGGAGCGGGGGACTCCTACAATGAGCAGTTCTTC
CASSPGGAGDSYNEQFF
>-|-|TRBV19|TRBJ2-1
TGTGCCAGTAGTATAAGGGGACACGAAACCTACAATGAGCAGTTCTTC
CASSIRGHETYNEQFF